This T cell receptor beta chain was sequenced for a study of regulatory T cells in long-lasting Graves disease. Study in general: Antithyroid drug use was under 3 months in newly diagnosed Graves' patients.

The table lists this clonotype with many counts. Time point described: newly diagnosed GD, antithyroid drugs for less than 3 months. From PBMCs, RNA was extracted and then used to make the TCR library. Graves' disease diagnosis followed American Thyroid Association guidelines. Arm-PCR of CDR3 regions with iRepertoire HTBI primers generated TCR beta libraries. TCRdb re-called the multiplex PCR reads through MiXCR, storing one row per CDR3 protein. The table has 350,000 to 500,000 distinct CDR3 sequences, approximately 16% seen once. This CDR3 is 13 amino acids long. Germline V gene lookup returns CDR1 MDHEN and CDR2 SYDVKM. V lost 2 bases and J 3 bases, leaving 8 bases between the germline ends. These sequences were also reported in another study, on T cells in Graves' hyperthyroidism and ophthalmopathy. From that second work: HTBI primers were used for first-round RT-PCR of the TCR CDR3.

Sequences were derived from peripheral blood mononuclear cells (PBMCs), sampled at new diagnosis, from a patient treated with antithyroid drugs. The rearrangement joins TRBV28 to TRBJ2-7; D is uncertain. The clonotype was recovered from a woman aged 25 to 39 with Graves disease. The CDR3 region is CASSLDPNYEQYF. The DNA of the CDR3 is TGTGCCAGCAGTTTAGACCCGAACTACGAGCAGTACTTC.